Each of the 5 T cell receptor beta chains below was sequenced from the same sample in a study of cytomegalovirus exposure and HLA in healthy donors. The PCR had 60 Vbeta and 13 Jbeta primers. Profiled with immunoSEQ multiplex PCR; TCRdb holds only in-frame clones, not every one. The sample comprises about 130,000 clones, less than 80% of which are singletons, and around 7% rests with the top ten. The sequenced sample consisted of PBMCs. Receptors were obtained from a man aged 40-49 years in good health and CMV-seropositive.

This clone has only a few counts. CDR3 coding DNA: TGTGCCAGCAGCGTACGATTAGGACAGGGAAACACTAATTCACCCCTCCACTTT. Translated, it gives CASSVRLGQGNTNSPLHF. The J gene is TRBJ1-6, the V gene TRBV9; 8 bases are a match to TRBD1. The CDR3 has 18 residues. The V segment lost 1 base and the J segment 6 bases; nucleotides outside the gene matches: 12. Germline CDR1 SGDLS, CDR2 YYNGEE. The entire variable domain, with the rest obtained from reference TRBV9 and TRBJ1-6, is as follows: DSGVTQTPKHLITATGQRVTLRCSPRSGDLSVYWYQQSLDQGLQFLIQYYNGEERAKGNILERFSAQQFPDLHSELNLSSLELGDSALYFCASSVRLGQGNTNSPLHFGNGTRLTVT.

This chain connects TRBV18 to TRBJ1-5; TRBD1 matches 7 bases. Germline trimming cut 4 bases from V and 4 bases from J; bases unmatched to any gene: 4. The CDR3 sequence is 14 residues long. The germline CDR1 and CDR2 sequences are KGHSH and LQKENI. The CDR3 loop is CASSLRDRNQPQHF. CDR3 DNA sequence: TGTGCCAGCTCACTTAGGGACAGAAATCAGCCCCAGCATTTT.

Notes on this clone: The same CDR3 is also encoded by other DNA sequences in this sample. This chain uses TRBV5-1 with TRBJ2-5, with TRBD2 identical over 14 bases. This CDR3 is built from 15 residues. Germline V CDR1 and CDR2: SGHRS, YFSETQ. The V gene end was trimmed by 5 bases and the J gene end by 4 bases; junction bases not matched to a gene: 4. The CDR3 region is CASSRGTSGRETQYF. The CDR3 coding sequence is TGCGCCAGCAGTCGAGGGACTAGCGGGAGAGAGACCCAGTACTTC.

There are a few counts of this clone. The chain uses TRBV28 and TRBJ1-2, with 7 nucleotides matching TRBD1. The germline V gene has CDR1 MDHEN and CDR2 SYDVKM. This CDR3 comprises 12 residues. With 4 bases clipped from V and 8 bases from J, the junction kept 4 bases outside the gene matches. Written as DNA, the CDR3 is TGTGCCAGCAGTTCCTACAGGGGCGGCTACACCTTC. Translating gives CASSSYRGGYTF.

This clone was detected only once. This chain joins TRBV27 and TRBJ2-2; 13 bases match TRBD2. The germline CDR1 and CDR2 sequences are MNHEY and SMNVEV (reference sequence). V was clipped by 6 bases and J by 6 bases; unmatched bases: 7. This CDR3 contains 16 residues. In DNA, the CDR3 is TGTGCCAGCAGCTCCAGGACTAGCGGGGGCTCCGGGGAGCTGTTTTTT. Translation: CASSSRTSGGSGELFF.